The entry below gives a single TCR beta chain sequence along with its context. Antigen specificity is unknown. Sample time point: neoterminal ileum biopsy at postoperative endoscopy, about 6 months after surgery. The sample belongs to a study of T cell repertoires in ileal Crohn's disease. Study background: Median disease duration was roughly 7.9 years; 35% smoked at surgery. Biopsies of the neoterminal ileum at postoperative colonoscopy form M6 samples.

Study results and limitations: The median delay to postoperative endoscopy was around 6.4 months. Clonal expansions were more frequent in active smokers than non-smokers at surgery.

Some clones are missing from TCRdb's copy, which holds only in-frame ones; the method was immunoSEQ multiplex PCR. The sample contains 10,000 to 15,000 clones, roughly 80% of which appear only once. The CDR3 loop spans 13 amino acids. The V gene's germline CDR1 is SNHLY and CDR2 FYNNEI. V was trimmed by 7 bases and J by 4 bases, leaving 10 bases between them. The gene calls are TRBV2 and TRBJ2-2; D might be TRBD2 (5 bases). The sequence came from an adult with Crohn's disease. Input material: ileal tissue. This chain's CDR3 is CASKRDGTGELFF. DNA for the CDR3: TGTGCCAGCAAACGGGATGGCACCGGGGAGCTGTTTTTT.